The next 27 T cell receptor beta chains were all read from a single sample in a study of CD4 T cells in relation to SARS-CoV-2 and coronaviruses. The antigens for these receptors are not known. Sequenced by immunoSEQ multiplex PCR; TCRdb stores in-frame clones only, minus some. Of tens of thousands of clones in the sample, less than 80% were seen once. The unexposed donors gave CD4+ T cells in 2011-2018, prior to COVID-19. After approximately 10 days of culture, CD4+ T cells were isolated. Source material: CD4+ T cells from PBMCs, cultured in vitro. All receptors derive from a human donor in good health.

This chain connects TRBV5-1 to TRBJ2-1, with D maybe TRBD2 (5 bases). V lost 4 bases, J lost 6 bases, and 17 bases lay in between. The CDR3 is made up of 15 amino acids. The V gene's germline CDR1 is SGHRS and CDR2 YFSETQ. CDR3 sequence reads: CASSLTAGDSNEQFF. The DNA of the CDR3 is TGCGCCAGCAGCCTCACCGCCGGGGATTCCAATGAGCAGTTCTTC.

The chain employs TRBV20-1 and TRBJ1-1; no definite D call. The V and J ends lost 3 bases and 8 bases respectively, with 16 bases between them. Germline CDR1 DFQATT, CDR2 SNEGSKA (reference sequence). CDR3 length: 13 residues. The CDR3: CSASKLGQLEAFF. The DNA for the CDR3 is TGCAGTGCTAGTAAACTTGGTCAGCTGGAAGCTTTCTTT.

This clone was observed a few times. J is TRBJ1-1 and V is TRBV19; D uncertain. Germline loops: CDR1 LNHDA, CDR2 SQIVND (reference sequence). V lost 4 bases and J 1 base, leaving 7 bases between the germline ends. This CDR3 comprises 13 residues. The CDR3 protein is CASSKPANTEAFF. The DNA of the CDR3 is TGTGCCAGTAGTAAGCCAGCGAACACTGAAGCTTTCTTT.

The chain is built from TRBV9 and TRBJ2-1; 9 bases align to TRBD2. This CDR3 contains 16 residues. V gave up 0 bases and J gave up 7 bases; unmatched junction bases: 8. Per germline, CDR1 SGDLS and CDR2 YYNGEE. In DNA, the CDR3 is TGTGCCAGCAGCGTAGTGGGCGGGAGGGCTTGGAATGAGCAGTTCTTC. It translates to CASSVVGGRAWNEQFF.

CDR3 protein: CASSQAGQGVMNTEAFF. The CDR3 bases are TGCGCCAGCAGCCAAGCGGGACAGGGTGTCATGAACACTGAAGCTTTCTTT. This chain links TRBV4-1 with TRBJ1-1; 9 bases match TRBD1. Germline assignment: CDR1 MGHRA and CDR2 YSYEKL. J gave up 0 bases and V 1 base, and 6 bases lay outside the gene matches. This CDR3 spans 17 amino acids.

The CDR3 is CASSQDSGLAGNNEQFF. The CDR3 region has the DNA TGTGCCAGCAGCCAAGATTCGGGTCTAGCGGGAAACAATGAGCAGTTCTTC. V and J are TRBV3-1 (or the pseudogene TRBV3-2) and TRBJ2-1; 9 bases map to TRBD2. The length of the CDR3 is 17 residues. V was pared by 0 bases and J by 5 bases, with 8 bases of the junction left unmatched. CDR1 is LGHDT and CDR2 is YNNKEL in the germline V gene (reference sequence).

The table lists this clone with a few counts. CDR3 nucleotides: TGTGCCAGCAGCTTCCCACCGCCTTACACAGATACGCAGTATTTT. Its protein is CASSFPPPYTDTQYF. The chain has TRBV7-9 and TRBJ2-3; D unclear. The CDR3 sequence is 15 residues long. V lost 3 bases and J 2 bases, leaving 12 bases between the germline ends. Germline V CDR1 and CDR2: SEHNR, FQNEAQ (reference sequence).

The genes are TRBV30 and TRBJ1-5; 8 bases agree with TRBD1. The CDR3 loop spans 15 amino acids. Germline loops: CDR1 GTSNPN, CDR2 SVGIG (reference sequence). V was clipped by 0 bases and J by 3 bases; unmatched bases: 4. The CDR3 DNA is TGTGCCTGGAGTGTAAGGACAGGGTCCAATCAGCCCCAGCATTTT. It yields the protein CAWSVRTGSNQPQHF.

The V call is TRBV7-9, the J call TRBJ2-5; TRBD1 agrees at 8 bases. From germline, CDR1 is SEHNR and CDR2 FQNEAQ (reference sequence). The V and J ends lost 5 bases and 5 bases, in that order; junction bases with no gene match: 7. The CDR3 length is 14 residues. CDR3 amino acids: CASSPRQGWETQYF. The DNA for the CDR3 is TGTGCCAGCAGCCCCAGACAGGGGTGGGAGACCCAGTACTTC. Full variable domain (outside the CDR3, taken from reference TRBV7-9 and TRBJ2-5): DTGVSQNPRHKITKRGQNVTFRCDPISEHNRLYWYRQTLGQGPEFLTYFQNEAQLEKSRLLSDRFSAERPKGSFSTLEIQRTEQGDSAMYLCASSPRQGWETQYFGPGTRLLVL.

This rearrangement joins TRBV2 to TRBJ2-1, with a tentative D call TRBD2 (5 bases). CDR1 is SNHLY and CDR2 is FYNNEI in the germline V gene. The CDR3 consists of 15 residues. Between the trimmed V and J ends, which lost 3 bases and 0 bases, there was a span of 9 bases. CDR3 in DNA: TGTGCCAGCAGTGACAGAGGGATCTCCTACAATGAGCAGTTCTTC. This sequence encodes CASSDRGISYNEQFF.

Only a few counts were recorded for this clone. The rearrangement uses TRBV28 and TRBJ1-6; TRBD1 is a possible D gene (6 bases). Germline V gives CDR1 MDHEN, CDR2 SYDVKM. Trimming shortened V by 11 bases and J by 0 bases, and 11 bases separated the two germline ends. The CDR3 loop spans 14 amino acids. Written as DNA, the CDR3 is TGTGCCGAAAGGGGGAGCTCCTATAATTCACCCCTCCACTTT. As protein: CAERGSSYNSPLHF.

In DNA, the CDR3 is TGTGCCAGCAGCTTCCCGGGGGGAACTAATGAAAAACTGTTTTTT. Amino acids: CASSFPGGTNEKLFF. V and J are TRBV3-1 (or the pseudogene TRBV3-2) and TRBJ1-4; tentative D call: TRBD1 (5 bases). Trimming shortened V by 5 bases and J by 1 base, and 11 bases separated the two germline ends. This CDR3 contains 15 residues. The germline V gene encodes CDR1 LGHDT and CDR2 YNNKEL (reference sequence).

This chain links TRBV2 with TRBJ2-7; TRBD2 agrees at 15 bases. The CDR3 is 16 residues long. V lost 6 bases to trimming and J lost 2 bases; unmatched junction nucleotides: 5. Per the germline V gene, CDR1 is SNHLY and CDR2 is FYNNEI. This chain's CDR3 is CASRGLAGGSAYEQYF. CDR3 nucleotides: TGTGCCAGCAGGGGACTAGCGGGAGGTTCAGCCTACGAGCAGTACTTC.

This clone has more than one count but fewer than ten. The chain combines TRBV19 with TRBJ2-1, with 13 positions matching TRBD2. CDR1 LNHDA and CDR2 SQIVND come from the germline V gene (reference sequence). V shed 9 bases and J 3 bases; nucleotides not matched to a gene: 5. This CDR3 is 15 amino acids long. As DNA, the CDR3 is TGTGCCAGCCAGGGACTAGCGGGACTCTACAATGAGCAGTTCTTC. Translation gives CASQGLAGLYNEQFF.

The gene calls are TRBV2 and TRBJ1-3; 9 bases map to TRBD1. Germline trimming cut 5 bases from V and 4 bases from J; bases unmatched to any gene: 9. Germline V gene data show CDR1 as SNHLY and CDR2 as FYNNEI. The CDR3 consists of 16 residues. CDR3 nucleotide sequence: TGTGCCAGCAGTCAAACCGGGACAGGGTTCGGAAACACCATATATTTT. Its protein product is CASSQTGTGFGNTIYF.

This chain connects TRBV9 to TRBJ1-2; D call uncertain. Germline V gene sequence: CDR1 SGDLS, CDR2 YYNGEE. V was shortened by 0 bases and J by 8 bases, with 17 bases between the two germline ends. This CDR3 is 15 amino acids long. The CDR3 coding sequence is TGTGCCAGCAGCGTAGTGCCAGGAAGCTTTGAAGGCTACACCTTC. Amino acids: CASSVVPGSFEGYTF.

This clone came up a few times. The CDR3 region is CASTGGGYQPQHF. The CDR3 bases are TGTGCCAGCACTGGCGGGGGCTACCAGCCCCAGCATTTT. The chain uses TRBV6-5 and TRBJ1-5, with a weak D call TRBD1 (6 bases). CDR3 length equals 13 residues. CDR1 MNHEY and CDR2 SVGAGI come from the germline V gene. Between the trimmed V and J ends, which lost 7 bases and 7 bases, there was a span of 14 bases.

CDR3 residues: CASRTGTGGNHEQYF. CDR3 in DNA: TGTGCCAGCCGTACCGGGACAGGGGGCAACCACGAGCAGTACTTC. V is TRBV19 and J is TRBJ2-7; 12 bases match TRBD1. V gave up 9 bases and J gave up 5 bases; unmatched junction bases: 11. This CDR3 is built from 15 residues. Germline V gives CDR1 LNHDA, CDR2 SQIVND (reference sequence).

The chain carries TRBV6-1 and TRBJ2-7, with D possibly being TRBD1 or TRBD2 (5 bases each). The CDR3 runs to 17 residues. Germline values: CDR1 MNHNS, CDR2 SASEGT. Deletions cut 3 bases from V and 0 bases from J, with 18 bases between. CDR3 coding DNA: TGTGCCAGCAGTGATTTTTTTTTGGGACCCAGCTCCTACGAGCAGTACTTC. This translates into CASSDFFLGPSSYEQYF.

The genes are TRBV24-1 and TRBJ2-3; 12 nucleotides match TRBD1. The V gene's germline CDR1 is KGHDR and CDR2 SFDVKD. The trim removed 4 bases at V and 8 bases at J, leaving 6 bases unmatched. This CDR3 is 15 amino acids long. CDR3 nucleotides: TGTGCCACCAGTGAACGTGGGACAGGGGGCGGTACGCAGTATTTT. Translating gives CATSERGTGGGTQYF.

This rearrangement joins TRBV4-1 to TRBJ2-3, with 7 positions matching TRBD1. J lost 0 bases, V lost 8 bases, and 8 bases had no gene match. The CDR3 has 15 residues. Germline CDR1 is MGHRA and CDR2 is YSYEKL. CDR3 residues: CASSISGQSTDTQYF. CDR3 nucleotides: TGCGCCAGCTCCATTTCGGGACAGAGCACAGATACGCAGTATTTT.

The gene calls are TRBV7-3 and TRBJ2-3, with 12 bases identical to TRBD2. This CDR3 is 17 amino acids long. Germline V gives CDR1 SGHTA, CDR2 FQGTGA. Trimming at V came to 5 bases and at J to 5 bases, leaving 11 bases not matched to a gene. For the CDR3, the DNA is TGTGCCAGCAGCCCCAGTGCTAGCGGGAGGGCCGGAGATACGCAGTATTTT. Its translation is CASSPSASGRAGDTQYF.

The gene calls are TRBV7-9 and TRBJ2-3, with D perhaps assigned TRBD1 or TRBD2 (5 bases each). The ends were cut back, 5 bases at V and 4 bases at J, with 7 bases in the middle. Germline-derived CDR1 and CDR2 are SEHNR and FQNEAQ (reference sequence). This CDR3 is built from 12 residues. The CDR3 sequence is CASSGTADTQYF. In nucleotides, the CDR3 is TGTGCCAGCAGCGGGACGGCAGATACGCAGTATTTT.

This chain joins TRBV28 and TRBJ2-7; either TRBD1 or TRBD2 may supply D (5 bases each). The CDR3 spans 13 residues. Germline V gives CDR1 MDHEN, CDR2 SYDVKM. Trimming left V 2 bases short and J 7 bases short, with 12 bases between. In nucleotides, the CDR3 is TGTGCCAGCAGTTTAGGGGACGGCATGGAGCAGTACTTC. Its translation: CASSLGDGMEQYF. The entire variable domain, with the rest obtained from reference TRBV28 and TRBJ2-7, is as follows: DVKVTQSSRYLVKRTGEKVFLECVQDMDHENMFWYRQDPGLGLRLIYFSYDVKMKEKGDIPEGYSVSREKKERFSLILESASTNQTSMYLCASSLGDGMEQYFGPGTRLTVT.

The chain uses TRBV15 and TRBJ2-3; no firm D call. Germline CDR1 and CDR2: LNHNV and YYDKDF (reference sequence). This CDR3 has 12 amino acids. V was shortened by 5 bases and J by 3 bases, with 6 bases between the two germline ends. Here the CDR3 reads CATSLSTDTQYF. The CDR3 coding sequence is TGTGCCACCAGCCTTAGTACAGATACGCAGTATTTT.

This rearrangement joins TRBV29-1 to TRBJ2-7; 9 nucleotides match TRBD1. V gave up 6 bases and J gave up 5 bases; unmatched junction bases: 5. The CDR3 runs 12 residues. Germline values: CDR1 SQVTM, CDR2 ANQGSEA. In DNA form, the CDR3 reads TGCAGCGTAGGGACAGGGTCCAACGAGCAGTACTTC. Protein: CSVGTGSNEQYF.

V gene TRBV7-9 combines with J gene TRBJ2-7, with D possibly being TRBD1 or TRBD2 (5 bases each). The CDR3 is 15 amino acids. Trimming took off 3 bases at V and 4 bases at J, with 16 bases between the two ends. Looked up from germline, CDR1 is SEHNR and CDR2 is FQNEAQ (reference sequence). CDR3 in DNA: TGTGCCAGCAGCTTGCTAGGGGACCGTTCATACGAGCAGTACTTC. Protein: CASSLLGDRSYEQYF.